This T cell receptor beta chain emerged from a study of human T cells and chemical hapten exposure. Looking at the study overall: Patients were mainly female, each with alopecia areata, totalis or universalis.

Each CDR3 protein is one row after TCRdb ran MiXCR on the RACE reads. The sample has about 190,000 distinct CDR3 sequences, more than 20% seen once. Stated time point: patch test 3, about 24 weeks after DPC sensitization. Regarding treatment: therapeutic diphenylcyclopropenone sensitization with weekly scalp DPC. The sample consisted of whole blood, taken in connection with sensitization to the hapten diphenylcyclopropenone (DPC). This clonotype was obtained from a woman aged 40 to 49 with alopecia areata. Some clones in this sample may be carry-over from other donors' samples.

This chain's CDR3 is CASSPDRNGGYTF. The CDR3 DNA is TGTGCCAGCAGCCCGGACAGGAACGGAGGCTACACCTTC. The chain has TRBV7-3 and TRBJ1-2, with 7 bases that match TRBD1. The CDR3 contains 13 residues. Unmatched junction bases numbered 8, after V lost 5 bases and J lost 8 bases. CDR1 and CDR2 (germline): SGHTA, FQGTGA.